These 9 T cell receptor beta chains originate from one sample sequenced in a study of blood T cell repertoires in COVID-19. Assay: immunoSEQ multiplex PCR; the TCRdb copy retains only in-frame clones and omits some. In the table there are around 100,000 clones, 85% of which are singletons. Source material: peripheral blood. Receptors were obtained from a human donor in a cohort sampled during active COVID-19.

CDR3 bases: TGTGCCATCAGTCCACGAGGGACAGGGACAGATACGCAGTATTTT. It encodes CAISPRGTGTDTQYF. This chain links TRBV10-3 with TRBJ2-3; 9 nucleotides align to TRBD1. With 5 bases clipped from V and 3 bases from J, the junction kept 6 bases outside the gene matches. Germline V gives CDR1 ENHRY, CDR2 SYGVKD. The CDR3 has 15 amino acids.

The chain employs TRBV29-1 and TRBJ2-1; 7 bases agree with TRBD2. The CDR3 loop spans 16 amino acids. CDR1 is SQVTM, CDR2 ANQGSEA, per germline. J was trimmed by 9 bases and V by 4 bases; bases with no gene match: 18. The CDR3 sequence is CSVAGVGAGGIGEQFF. DNA for the CDR3: TGCAGCGTTGCCGGGGTAGGGGCCGGGGGGATCGGTGAGCAGTTCTTC.

The chain links TRBV7-8 to TRBJ2-7; weak D call: TRBD1 (5 bases). Trimming shortened V by 1 base and J by 4 bases, and 14 bases separated the two germline ends. This CDR3 has 15 residues. The V gene's germline CDR1 is SGHVS and CDR2 FQNEAQ. The CDR3 region has the DNA TGTGCCAGCAGCTTAGAAGGGGCGCGTGAGTACGAGCAGTACTTC. It is translated as CASSLEGAREYEQYF.

V is TRBV5-4 and J is TRBJ2-7; 9 bases fit TRBD1. The germline V gene has CDR1 SGHNT and CDR2 YYREEE (reference sequence). Trimming took 4 bases from V and 7 from J; bases not matched to a gene: 12. This CDR3 is 15 amino acids long. The CDR3 is CASSADRGATGEQYF. Here the CDR3 DNA reads TGTGCCAGCAGCGCGGACAGGGGTGCAACCGGAGAGCAGTACTTC.

The chain uses TRBV30 and TRBJ1-1; 9 nucleotides align to TRBD1. This CDR3 comprises 12 residues. The V segment lost 3 bases and the J segment 12 bases; nucleotides outside the gene matches: 8. Germline V gene data show CDR1 as GTSNPN and CDR2 as SVGIG (reference sequence). CDR3 residues: CAWSPGTGTPFF. DNA of the CDR3: TGTGCCTGGAGCCCCGGGACAGGGACTCCTTTCTTT.

The chain carries TRBV13 and TRBJ2-3, with TRBD2 matching 8 bases. Per germline, CDR1 PRHDT and CDR2 FYEKMQ (reference sequence). CDR3 size: 18 residues. Trimming at V came to 4 bases and at J to 4 bases, leaving 16 bases not matched to a gene. The CDR3 loop reads CASSSRRLTGGHADTQYF. CDR3 sequence (DNA): TGTGCCAGCAGCTCTCGACGCCTCACGGGGGGGCACGCAGATACGCAGTATTTT.

The V gene is TRBV2, the J gene TRBJ1-2; the D gene is possibly TRBD1 (5 bases). Trimming cost V 3 bases and J 6 bases, with 17 bases left between them. CDR3 size: 15 residues. Germline V gives CDR1 SNHLY, CDR2 FYNNEI. The CDR3 spells CASSELKETANGYTF. Written as DNA, the CDR3 is TGTGCCAGCAGTGAGCTAAAGGAGACAGCTAATGGCTACACCTTC. The entire variable domain, with the rest obtained from reference TRBV2 and TRBJ1-2, is as follows: EPEVTQTPSHQVTQMGQEVILRCVPISNHLYFYWYRQILGQKVEFLVSFYNNEISEKSEIFDDQFSVERPDGSNFTLKIRSTKLEDSAMYFCASSELKETANGYTFGSGTRLTVV.

This rearrangement joins TRBV6-5 to TRBJ1-4; 7 bases match TRBD1. The CDR3 consists of 14 residues. CDR1 is MNHEY and CDR2 is SVGAGI in the germline V gene. With V trimmed by 10 bases and J by 0 bases, 5 bases remained unmatched. The CDR3 spells CATVGTATNEKLFF. The CDR3 region has the DNA TGTGCCACCGTGGGGACAGCAACTAATGAAAAACTGTTTTTT.

The CDR3 loop is CASSLGRAQDTQYF. The CDR3 nucleotides read TGTGCCAGCAGCTTAGGCAGGGCTCAGGATACGCAGTATTTT. The chain is built from TRBV5-4 and TRBJ2-3, with D perhaps matching TRBD1 (5 bases). CDR1 and CDR2 from the germline V gene are SGHNT and YYREEE (reference sequence). The length of the CDR3 is 14 residues. V was cut by 2 bases and J by 6 bases, with 13 bases left in between.